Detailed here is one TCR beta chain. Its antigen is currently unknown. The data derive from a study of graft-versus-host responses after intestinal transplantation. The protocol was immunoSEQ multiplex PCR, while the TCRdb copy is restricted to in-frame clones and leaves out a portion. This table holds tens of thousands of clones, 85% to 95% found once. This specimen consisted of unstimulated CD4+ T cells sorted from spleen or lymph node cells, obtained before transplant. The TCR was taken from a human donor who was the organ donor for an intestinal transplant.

The CDR3 loop is CASSQDSLTEAFF. The DNA of the CDR3 is TGTGCCAGCAGCCAAGACAGTCTGACCGAAGCTTTCTTT. The chain is built from TRBV4-2 and TRBJ1-1, with no clear D. Germline-derived CDR1 and CDR2 are LGHNA and YNFKEQ. The CDR3 is 13 residues long. Trimming removed 0 bases at V and 8 bases at J, with 10 bases between.